A selection of T cell receptor beta chains follows, all from one sample in a study of radiation and T cells in renal cell carcinoma. Using immunoSEQ multiplex PCR, the repertoire was profiled, and TCRdb retains in-frame clones only, with some absent. Of about 140,000 clones in the sample, approximately 86% were seen once. The source was blood, collected from a patient whose treatment included radiotherapy and nephrectomy. The source of these receptors is a woman between 45 and 65 years old with renal cell carcinoma. The CDR3 runs from the conserved cysteine through the conserved F or W. D genes are given only for firm matches. For some rows the clone size is stated as once, few or many, or as a class when expanded; others skip it.

>.|TRBV4-3|14|.|TRBJ2-5
TGCGCCAGCAGCCAAGATTCGACGGGCGGGGCCCAGTACTTC
CASSQDSTGGAQYF
>.|TRBV7-9|15|.|TRBJ1-1
TGTGCCAGCAGCCCAAGAGGCGGTTCGAACACTGAAGCTTTCTTT
CASSPRGGSNTEAFF
>.|TRBV6-5|14|.|TRBJ1-5
TGTGCCAGCAGTCTTGATATAGACAATCAGCCCCAGCATTTT
CASSLDIDNQPQHF
>few|TRBV4-3|16|TRBD1|TRBJ1-1
TGCGCCAGCAGCCAAGGGACAGGGGGAGTGAACACTGAAGCTTTCTTT
CASSQGTGGVNTEAFF
>.|TRBV10-1|16|.|TRBJ2-3
TGCGCCAGCAGTGAGTCTCCAGCCACCTCGGGAGATACGCAGTATTTT
CASSESPATSGDTQYF
>.|TRBV7-2|12|.|TRBJ2-2
TGTGCCAGCAGTTTCAGTACCGGGGAGCTGTTTTTT
CASSFSTGELFF
>.|TRBV28|14|TRBD1|TRBJ1-1
TGTGCCAGCAGTCCCGGACAGGCGCGGGGTGAAGCTTTCTTT
CASSPGQARGEAFF
>.|TRBV6-5|14|.|TRBJ1-6
TGTGCCAGCAGTTATTCAAGGGATAATTCACCCCTCCACTTT
CASSYSRDNSPLHF
>once|TRBV5-8|16|TRBD2|TRBJ2-3
TGTGCCAGCAGCTTAAGGACTAGCGGTTCAATCGATACGCAGTATTTT
CASSLRTSGSIDTQYF
>.|TRBV19|16|TRBD1|TRBJ2-3
TGTGCCAGTAGCGCAAGAAGGACAGGGGTACGGAATACGCAGTATTTT
CASSARRTGVRNTQYF
>.|TRBV28|15|.|TRBJ2-3
TGTGCCAGCACCCGAGGGGCGGAGGGGGCAGATACGCAGTATTTT
CASTRGAEGADTQYF
>.|TRBV7-2|17|TRBD1|TRBJ1-3
TGTGCCAGCAGCTTTCTTGGACAGGGGGCTGGCGGAAACACCATATATTTT
CASSFLGQGAGGNTIYF
>.|TRBV28|13|.|TRBJ2-1
TGTGCCAGCAGTTTGTCCAGGAACAATGAGCAGTTCTTC
CASSLSRNNEQFF
>medium-sized|TRBV7-9|14|.|TRBJ2-7
TGTGCCAGCAGTCCCCCGGGACCGAACTCGGAGCAGTACTTC
CASSPPGPNSEQYF
>.|TRBV27|13|.|TRBJ2-7
TGTGCCAGCAGTTTAGCGGGGGCGGGTGAGCAGTACTTC
CASSLAGAGEQYF
>.|TRBV6-5|13|.|TRBJ1-3
TGTGCCAGCAGTGGGACGGCTGGAAACACCATATATTTT
CASSGTAGNTIYF
>.|TRBV4-1|15|TRBD1|TRBJ2-1
TGCGCCAGCAGCCCCGGGACAGGGGGTAACAATGAGCAGTTCTTC
CASSPGTGGNNEQFF
>.|TRBV6-5|14|.|TRBJ1-5
TGTGCCAGCAGTTCTGGGGGGGCAGTTCAGCCCCAGCATTTT
CASSSGGAVQPQHF
>.|TRBV7-8|14|TRBD1|TRBJ2-7
TGTGCCAGCAGGAGGGACAGGGGAAGTCTCGAGCAGTACTTC
CASRRDRGSLEQYF
>.|TRBV5-1|12|.|TRBJ1-2
TGCGCCAGCAGCCAGGACGGGGGCGGCTACACCTTC
CASSQDGGGYTF
>few|TRBV29-1|12|TRBD1|TRBJ1-1
TGCAGCGTCATCGACAGGGGCCTAGAAGCTTTCTTT
CSVIDRGLEAFF
>.|TRBV9|17|.|TRBJ1-1
TGTGCCAGCAGCCAACCTAGAGGCCGACAGGCCAGCCGTGAAGCTTTCTTT
CASSQPRGRQASREAFF
>.|TRBV2|13|.|TRBJ2-5
TGTGCCAGCAGCGGGACATCTCAAGAGACCCAGTACTTC
CASSGTSQETQYF
>.|TRBV5-1|15|.|TRBJ1-1
TGCGCCAGCAGCTTGGCCCCAGGGGCAGGGACTGAAGCTTTCTTT
CASSLAPGAGTEAFF
>once|TRBV10-3|14|TRBD1|TRBJ2-7
TGTGCCATCAGTGTTGGGACAGGGGTCTCCGAGCAGTACTTC
CAISVGTGVSEQYF
>.|TRBV4-2|13|.|TRBJ2-7
TGTGCCAGCAGCCAAGATGGGTTATACGAGCAGTACTTC
CASSQDGLYEQYF
>.|TRBV6-5|14|.|TRBJ1-1
TGTGCCAGCAGTTACGGAGTGATGAACACTGAAGCTTTCTTT
CASSYGVMNTEAFF
>.|TRBV25-1|13|.|TRBJ2-7
TGTGCCAGCACGGTACAGGGCAGTGGCGAGCAGTACTTC
CASTVQGSGEQYF
>.|TRBV7-2|15|TRBD1|TRBJ2-1
TGTGCCAGCAGCTTATTGACGGGACAGGGCTATGAGCAGTTCTTC
CASSLLTGQGYEQFF
>.|TRBV5-6|13|.|TRBJ2-4
TGTGCCAGCAGCGCACAGTCGGGTTACATTCAGTACTTC
CASSAQSGYIQYF
>.|TRBV7-9|13|.|TRBJ1-1
TGTGCCAGCAGCTTGCGATTGAACACTGAAGCTTTCTTT
CASSLRLNTEAFF
>.|TRBV6-6|13|.|TRBJ2-3
TGTGCCAGCAGTCGGACGATCACAGATACGCAGTATTTT
CASSRTITDTQYF
>.|TRBV5-4|12|.|TRBJ1-5
TGTGCCAGGGGGCAGGGAAAGGATCCCCAGCATTTT
CARGQGKDPQHF
>.|TRBV10-3|14|TRBD2|TRBJ2-1
TGTGCCACCCAACTAGCGCCCGAAGGGAATGAGCAGTTCTTC
CATQLAPEGNEQFF
>.|TRBV6-5|12|.|TRBJ2-7
TGTGCCAGCAGTCGAAGCAGGGACGAGCAGTACTTC
CASSRSRDEQYF
>.|TRBV30|15|TRBD1|TRBJ2-1
TGTGCCTGGTCGATCCCGGGACAGTCAGTCAATGAGCAGTTCTTC
CAWSIPGQSVNEQFF
>few|TRBV29-1|11|TRBD1|TRBJ1-1
TGCAGCGTTGGGGACAGATTAGGAGCTTTCTTT
CSVGDRLGAFF
>once|TRBV10-3|14|.|TRBJ2-7
TGTGCCATCAGGCAATCGACAGATGCCTACGAGCAGTACTTC
CAIRQSTDAYEQYF
>.|TRBV29-1|17|TRBD2|TRBJ2-3
TGCAGCGTCCCTGGGGGTTTAGCGGGAGGGTTGTCAGATACGCAGTATTTT
CSVPGGLAGGLSDTQYF
>.|TRBV19|14|TRBD1|TRBJ1-6
TGTGCCAGTAGCGCCGGGACAGGGAAGTCACCCCTCCACTTT
CASSAGTGKSPLHF
>.|TRBV7-2|13|TRBD1|TRBJ1-1
TGTGCCAGCAGCTTAGGACAGGGACGTGAAGCTTTCTTT
CASSLGQGREAFF
>.|TRBV7-9|12|.|TRBJ1-2
TGTGCCAGCAGTCCCGCCTCAGGCGGCTACACCTTC
CASSPASGGYTF
>.|TRBV6-5|14|.|TRBJ2-2
TGTGCCAGCAACCCTCAGACGAACACCGGGGAGCTGTTTTTT
CASNPQTNTGELFF
>.|TRBV9|13|TRBD1|TRBJ1-3
TGTGCCAGCAGCGTAGAGAGGGGGCACACCATATATTTT
CASSVERGHTIYF
>.|TRBV11-2|15|.|TRBJ1-1
TGTGCCAGCAGCTTACTAACCGGGGAGGCCACTGAAGCTTTCTTT
CASSLLTGEATEAFF
>.|TRBV9|15|TRBD2|TRBJ2-1
TGTGCCAGCAGCGAGACTAGCGGGTCTTACAATGAGCAGTTCTTC
CASSETSGSYNEQFF
>.|TRBV7-2|14|TRBD1|TRBJ2-7
TGTGCCAGCAGTTTTCCGGGACAGGGGAACGAGCAGTACTTC
CASSFPGQGNEQYF
>few|TRBV5-8|15|TRBD1|TRBJ1-2
TGTGCCAGCAGCTTGGGGACAGGGCTTGGGTATGGCTACACCTTC
CASSLGTGLGYGYTF
>.|TRBV7-9|12|.|TRBJ2-7
TGTGCCAGCAGCCCCACCAGCTACGAGCAGTACTTC
CASSPTSYEQYF
>.|TRBV5-1|15|TRBD1|TRBJ1-4
TGCGCCAGCAGCCTAACAGGGGAGGGGAATGAAAAACTGTTTTTT
CASSLTGEGNEKLFF
>once|TRBV27|17|.|TRBJ2-3
TGTGCCAGCAGTTTATCTGAGCACAGACCTAGCACAGATACGCAGTATTTT
CASSLSEHRPSTDTQYF
>.|TRBV25-1|15|TRBD1|TRBJ1-6
TGTGCCAGCAGTGAGGGACAGGGGGGCAATTCACCCCTCCACTTT
CASSEGQGGNSPLHF
>.|TRBV9|24|TRBD2|TRBJ2-3
TGTGCCAGCAGCGGCCGAGGGGCTAGCGGGGGCCCGAATGTTAGAGGGGTGAGCACAGATACGCAGTATTTT
CASSGRGASGGPNVRGVSTDTQYF
>.|TRBV7-2|14|TRBD1|TRBJ1-4
TGTGCCAGCAGCCGGGACAGAAATAATGAAAAACTGTTTTTT
CASSRDRNNEKLFF
>few|TRBV4-1|14|.|TRBJ2-3
TGCGCCAGCAGCAATCGGGTCCTTACAGATACGCAGTATTTT
CASSNRVLTDTQYF
>few|TRBV27|19|TRBD2|TRBJ2-1
TGTGCCAGCAGTTTAATTAGGCTAGCGGGGAGGAGTTCCTACAATGAGCAGTTCTTC
CASSLIRLAGRSSYNEQFF
>.|TRBV19|16|.|TRBJ1-2
TGTGCCAGTAGTATAGATCTTTGGGTTACTAACTATGGCTACACCTTC
CASSIDLWVTNYGYTF
>.|TRBV9|17|TRBD2|TRBJ2-1
TGTGCCAGCAGCTCCGCTACCGGGAGGGCACTCTCCAATGAGCAGTTCTTC
CASSSATGRALSNEQFF
>.|TRBV7-2|13|.|TRBJ1-2
TGTGCCAGCAGCTTATCCGAGAGCACAGGCTACACCTTC
CASSLSESTGYTF
>once|TRBV28|11|.|TRBJ2-7
TGTGCCAGCAGTTTAATGTGGGAGCAGTACTTC
CASSLMWEQYF